Sequencing of this T cell receptor (beta chain) was carried out in a study of T cells in Graves' hyperthyroidism and ophthalmopathy. Details on this clonotype: This is likely a read error, given that the CDR3 carries no conserved phenylalanine or tryptophan at its end.

Using RNA transcripts as the source, TCR beta CDR3 regions were amplified. Primed by the HTBI set, a first-round RT-PCR was run on the TCR CDR3. TCRdb called the multiplex PCR reads again in MiXCR, with one record for every CDR3 protein. The repertoire holds about 52,000 distinct CDR3 sequences, with under 50% as singletons. The origin of this receptor is a woman in her forties or fifties with Graves' ophthalmopathy. The sample taken for sequencing was blood.

Here the CDR3 DNA reads TGTGCCAGCAGCCTGGGACTAGCGGAGACCCAGTACCTC. This encodes CASSLGLAETQYL. V is TRBV7-3 and J is TRBJ2-5; TRBD2 aligns across 10 bases. The CDR3 length is 13 residues. Germline V gene lookup returns CDR1 SGHTA and CDR2 FQGTGA. J lost 5 bases, V lost 5 bases, and 2 bases had no gene match.